This T cell receptor (beta chain) was sequenced in a study of blood T cell repertoires in COVID-19. Study background: Acute and convalescent COVID-19 specimens originated in the United States, Italy and Spain. PBMCs, B-cell-depleted T cells, or T cells provided the cDNA or gDNA that made up the material.

Per the original methods: Quantification of nucleated cells was approximated via reference gene primer amplification. TCRdb keeps only in-frame clones here, not all; method: immunoSEQ multiplex PCR. V, J and clone size are those of that table, while D and trimming were read from the DNA. The data contain roughly 80,000 clones, 75% to 90% of them singletons. CDR1 KGHSH and CDR2 LQKENI come from the germline V gene. The CDR3 extends over 13 amino acids. Trimming removed 5 bases at V and 5 bases at J, with 12 bases between. The specimen sequenced was peripheral blood. This TCR derives from a man in his fifties or sixties with active COVID-19. The gene calls are TRBV18 and TRBJ2-5, with D possibly matching TRBD1 (6 bases). In nucleotides, the CDR3 is TGTGCCAGCTCATCCAGGGGAGAGGAGACCCAGTACTTC. Its translation: CASSSRGEETQYF.